This T cell receptor beta chain was recovered during a study of OX40 agonist ivuxolimab in advanced cancers. This table comes from immunoSEQ multiplex PCR, and its TCRdb copy is limited to in-frame clones, with some not included. The profile shows about 68,000 clones, over 65% of them singletons. This CDR3 spans 16 amino acids. The V and J ends lost 2 bases and 1 base respectively, with 13 bases between them. Germline CDR1 MNHEY, CDR2 SVGAGI. The chain carries TRBV6-5 and TRBJ2-3; tentatively, D is TRBD2 (6 bases). The sequence derives from an adult with an advanced solid tumor such as melanoma, head and neck, liver or kidney cancer. Sequencing was performed on CD4+ or CD8+ T cells sorted from blood, taken in a trial of the OX40 agonist ivuxolimab. DNA for the CDR3: TGTGCCAGCAGTTACAACCCCACGGGGGGCACAGATACGCAGTATTTT. Amino acids: CASSYNPTGGTDTQYF.